This is a list of T cell receptor beta chains from one sample in a study of blood T cell repertoires in COVID-19. Sequencing was performed with immunoSEQ multiplex PCR; in TCRdb, only in-frame clones are kept and a portion is missing. The sample includes about 220,000 clones, roughly 85% of them seen just once. Sequencing input: peripheral blood. The receptor source for this set is a woman aged 40 to 50 with active or convalescent COVID-19. Both conserved end residues are trimmed from each CDR3.

15 | TRBV5-8 | ASSLGGQGWAAETQY
12 | TRBV7-6 | ASSLDRSKNIQY
15 | TRBV9 | ASSVAPLSSGVYGYT
13 | TRBV11-3 | ASSPRQELNTEAF
11 | TRBV19 | ASSDRMNTEAF
13 | TRBV9 | ASSASGPGTDTQY
9 | TRBV5-1 | ASSTVDEQF
12 | TRBV3-1/TRBV3-2 | ASSLMTRGDGYT
12 | TRBV2 | ASKTGIANYGYT
14 | TRBV7-8 | ASSLVAGGGYNEQF
9 | TRBV11-3 | ASSLGDGYT
11 | TRBV6-6 | ASRTGGGNIQY
15 | TRBV10-3 | AISELGTGAGSNEQF
12 | TRBV5-1 | ASSPGQPYNEQF
11 | TRBV7-3 | ASRTSGYNEQF
12 | TRBV7-9 | ASSFPYTGDGYT
12 | TRBV7-9 | ASTPGGPTYEQY
11 | TRBV5-4 | ASSLALQETQY
13 | TRBV30 | AGNIAGGPTGELF
11 | TRBV7-7 | ASSLGENTEAF
12 | TRBV30 | AWSVGRGYEPQH
11 | TRBV3-1/TRBV3-2 | ASSQGADAEAF
16 | TRBV5-1 | ASSLLDRLAGQLNIQY
11 | TRBV27 | ASSSPSTDTQY
14 | TRBV6-2/TRBV6-3 | ASSYPRQVLTYEQY
11 | TRBV30 | AWSTGFGDTQY
13 | TRBV11-3 | ASSGRQGAHEKLF
14 | TRBV3-1/TRBV3-2 | ASSQALGGSLYGYT
12 | TRBV5-1 | ASSLVPGGNEQY
10 | TRBV7-9 | ASSPGTVEAF
14 | TRBV3-1/TRBV3-2 | ASSHFDSKSGNTIY
11 | TRBV12-3/TRBV12-4 | ASSPQTAGELF
13 | TRBV6-1 | ASSEALAWATEAF
16 | TRBV10-3 | AISESAGKGQGDLDQH
16 | TRBV14 | ASSQFSGGTFGTDTQY
14 | TRBV3-1/TRBV3-2 | ASSQGLSSGDYGYT
11 | TRBV7-9 | ASSLVSPGELF
13 | TRBV5-5 | ASSLGYTGAAEAF
13 | TRBV19 | ASSISGGQSYEQY
12 | TRBV13 | ASDQRQGLHGYT
12 | TRBV7-8 | ASSFRYVNTEAF
11 | TRBV10-3 | AISDSQGEKLF
9 | TRBV12-3/TRBV12-4 | ASSSRGEQY
11 | TRBV11-1 | ASSSGVGETQY
11 | TRBV11-2 | ASSLESGSGYT
12 | TRBV7-2 | ASSFRFQSYEQY
12 | TRBV7-9 | ASSLGQVKEKLF
12 | TRBV15 | ATSRDWETGEAF
16 | TRBV19 | ASSIRQGIRAESQPQH
10 | TRBV6-2/TRBV6-3 | ASSFTGYEQY
13 | TRBV4-3 | ASSNRATTNEKLF
13 | TRBV2 | ASTRTVLRSYEQY